This is a list of T cell receptor beta chains from one sample in a study of blood T cell repertoires in COVID-19. The method was immunoSEQ multiplex PCR; TCRdb's version includes in-frame clones alone and lacks a portion of them. Of about 88,000 clones in the sample, approximately 86% are singletons; the top ten hold over 12%. The sequenced sample consisted of peripheral blood. The receptors shown here come from a male donor with acute or convalescent COVID-19. CDR3s include the opening cysteine and the closing phenylalanine or tryptophan. A D gene is named only where the DNA matches it firmly. Some rows mark clone size as missing; the rest say once, few, many or name a class of expanded clone.

CDR3 DNA | CDR3 protein | clone size | CDR3 length | D gene | J gene | V gene
TGTGCCATCAGTGAGTCTGGGGGGGCTAATCAGCCCCAGCATTTT | CAISESGGANQPQHF | NA | 15 | NA | TRBJ1-5 | TRBV10-3
TGTGCCAGCAGCACTCCCCGGGACTCAACCAACAGGGGCTACACCTTC | CASSTPRDSTNRGYTF | NA | 16 | NA | TRBJ1-2 | TRBV2
TGTGCCATTGCCCGCACCCTAGGGGATTCACCCCTCCACTTT | CAIARTLGDSPLHF | few | 14 | NA | TRBJ1-6 | TRBV6-5
TGCGCCAGCAGAGTCGGACAGGGAAGCTCCTACGAGCAGTACTTC | CASRVGQGSSYEQYF | NA | 15 | TRBD1 | TRBJ2-7 | TRBV5-1
TGTGCCAGTAGTGACAGGGGGCAAGGAGATACGCAGTATTTT | CASSDRGQGDTQYF | NA | 14 | TRBD1 | TRBJ2-3 | TRBV19
TGTGCCAGTACCTCGAGCGGGAGGGGGTTAAATCAGCCCCAGCATTTT | CASTSSGRGLNQPQHF | NA | 16 | NA | TRBJ1-5 | TRBV19
TGTGCCAGTAGTAGGGCCTCAGAGAACACCGGGGAGCTGTTTTTT | CASSRASENTGELFF | NA | 15 | NA | TRBJ2-2 | TRBV19
TGCAGTGCTAGTAGGGTTCTAGGGGGCAGGGAAGAGACCCAGTACTTC | CSASRVLGGREETQYF | NA | 16 | TRBD1 | TRBJ2-5 | TRBV20-1
TGTGCCAGTACCGGCCTAGCGCCTGAAAACATTCAGTACTTC | CASTGLAPENIQYF | NA | 14 | NA | TRBJ2-4 | TRBV19
TGTGCCAGCAGCGGGTGGAAAAAAACAGGGGACAATGGCTACACCTTC | CASSGWKKTGDNGYTF | NA | 16 | NA | TRBJ1-2 | TRBV21-1
TGTGCCATCAGGAGGGGGGAGGGGTCCTACGAGCAGTACTTC | CAIRRGEGSYEQYF | NA | 14 | NA | TRBJ2-7 | TRBV10-3
TGTGCCAGCAGACAGCAGGAGGGCTCCTACGAGCAGTACTTC | CASRQQEGSYEQYF | NA | 14 | NA | TRBJ2-7 | TRBV6-5
TGTGCCAGCAGCTTAGCGTCACTAGGGGGGGACAGGAGTTTTGAAAAACTGTTTTTT | CASSLASLGGDRSFEKLFF | NA | 19 | TRBD1 | TRBJ1-4 | TRBV7-6
TGTGCCATCCCACCTCGGGACACCCTTACGGACACTGAAGCTTTCTTT | CAIPPRDTLTDTEAFF | few | 16 | NA | TRBJ1-1 | TRBV6-6
TGTGCCAGCAGCAAACGGGACTTCACAGATACGCAGTATTTT | CASSKRDFTDTQYF | NA | 14 | NA | TRBJ2-3 | TRBV7-9
TGTGCCAGCGGGACTAGCGGGGGGGTAGCAGATACGCAGTATTTT | CASGTSGGVADTQYF | NA | 15 | TRBD2 | TRBJ2-3 | TRBV6-1
TGTGCCAGCACCCCTGGGGGAGGTGGGCCGTCCTACGAGCAGTACTTC | CASTPGGGGPSYEQYF | few | 16 | NA | TRBJ2-7 | TRBV3-1/TRBV3-2
TGTGCCAGCAGCCAAGACAGGGTCTACTATGGCTACACCTTC | CASSQDRVYYGYTF | NA | 14 | NA | TRBJ1-2 | TRBV3-1/TRBV3-2
TGTGCCAGCAGCCAAGCCCCAGTTAACTATGGCTACACCTTC | CASSQAPVNYGYTF | NA | 14 | NA | TRBJ1-2 | TRBV3-1/TRBV3-2
TGTGCCAGCAGCAGACAGGTACAAGAGACCCAGTACTTC | CASSRQVQETQYF | NA | 13 | NA | TRBJ2-5 | TRBV6-5
TGTGCCAGCATCGAGACTGGGACACAAGTATATGGCTACACCTTC | CASIETGTQVYGYTF | NA | 15 | NA | TRBJ1-2 | TRBV28
TGTGCCAGCAGCCAAGATGACTCGGGAAATCAGCCCCAGCATTTT | CASSQDDSGNQPQHF | NA | 15 | NA | TRBJ1-5 | TRBV3-1/TRBV3-2
TGTGCCAGTAGCCGTTTAGGGACAGGGGGCAATCAGCCCCAGCATTTT | CASSRLGTGGNQPQHF | once | 16 | TRBD1 | TRBJ1-5 | TRBV19
TGTGCCAGCAGTTTCTCAAGAGGGCAGACGAACACCGGGGAGCTGTTTTTT | CASSFSRGQTNTGELFF | NA | 17 | NA | TRBJ2-2 | TRBV28
TGCCCAATGGGCAGGGGGCGAGAGACCCAGTACTTC | CPMGRGRETQYF | NA | 12 | TRBD1 | TRBJ2-5 | TRBV25-1
TGCGCCAGCAGCGCGGCAGGGGGGAATGAAAAACTGTTTTTT | CASSAAGGNEKLFF | NA | 14 | TRBD1 | TRBJ1-4 | TRBV5-1
TGTGCCAGCAGGGCAGGCAGGATGCAAGAGACCCAGTACTTC | CASRAGRMQETQYF | NA | 14 | NA | TRBJ2-5 | TRBV6-5
TGTGCCAGCAGCGTAGGGCAGGGAAAGGTCGATAATTCACCCCTCCACTTT | CASSVGQGKVDNSPLHF | NA | 17 | NA | TRBJ1-6 | TRBV9
TGTGCCAGCAGCCCGTACGACATCGCGGGCACTGAAGCTTTCTTT | CASSPYDIAGTEAFF | NA | 15 | NA | TRBJ1-1 | TRBV7-9
TGTGCCAGCTCACCAAGGTTGGAGGGGACCACAGATACGCAGTATTTT | CASSPRLEGTTDTQYF | NA | 16 | NA | TRBJ2-3 | TRBV18
TGTGCCAGCAGCTGGGGACAGCACACCGAGGAGCTGTTTTTT | CASSWGQHTEELFF | NA | 14 | TRBD1 | TRBJ2-2 | TRBV6-5
TGTGCCAGCACTATGGACAGAGCCTCCTACAATGAGCAGTTCTTC | CASTMDRASYNEQFF | NA | 15 | NA | TRBJ2-1 | TRBV27
TGTGCCAGCAGTTATCTAACAGGGGTGAACACTGAAGCTTTCTTT | CASSYLTGVNTEAFF | NA | 15 | TRBD1 | TRBJ1-1 | TRBV6-5
TGTGCCAGCATGGGACAGGGCTTACAGGACTCCTACGAGCAGTACTTC | CASMGQGLQDSYEQYF | NA | 16 | TRBD1 | TRBJ2-7 | TRBV2
TGTGCCAGCAGTGCGGAGGGGATCAGCAATCAGCCCCAGCATTTT | CASSAEGISNQPQHF | NA | 15 | NA | TRBJ1-5 | TRBV6-4
TGTGCCTGCGCGGGGGGCCTCCACGAGTTGGAGCAGTTCTTC | CACAGGLHELEQFF | NA | 14 | TRBD2 | TRBJ2-1 | TRBV19
TGTGCCAGCAGCCAAGATCGAGGGACAGGGGCTTATCAGCCCCAGCATTTT | CASSQDRGTGAYQPQHF | NA | 17 | TRBD1 | TRBJ1-5 | TRBV4-2
TGTGCCAGCAGTTGGACTTGGCGGGGGCTGGTCGGTACGCAGTATTTT | CASSWTWRGLVGTQYF | NA | 16 | NA | TRBJ2-3 | TRBV6-6
TGTGCCAGCAGCTTAGAAGGGACTTCCTCATCCTACGAGCAGTACTTC | CASSLEGTSSSYEQYF | NA | 16 | NA | TRBJ2-7 | TRBV7-2
TGCGCCAGCAGCATTACTAGCGGGGGGGCTTACAATGAGCAGTTCTTC | CASSITSGGAYNEQFF | NA | 16 | TRBD2 | TRBJ2-1 | TRBV5-1
TGTGCCAGCAGTCCAAGACAGGGGGGGTACGAGCAGTACTTC | CASSPRQGGYEQYF | once | 14 | TRBD1 | TRBJ2-7 | TRBV6-6
TGTGCCAGCAGCTTACTAGCGGGCACGAACACCGGGGAGCTGTTTTTT | CASSLLAGTNTGELFF | NA | 16 | TRBD2 | TRBJ2-2 | TRBV7-2
TGTGCCAGCAGTCCCACGGTGTTAGCGGGGCCTCGGGAGCAGTACTTC | CASSPTVLAGPREQYF | NA | 16 | TRBD2 | TRBJ2-7 | TRBV6-6
TGCGCCAGCAGCTTGACTACAGGTCCGAAGGGTGAAGCTTTCTTT | CASSLTTGPKGEAFF | NA | 15 | NA | TRBJ1-1 | TRBV5-1
TGTGCCAGCTCACCACAGGAAAGACTCTACAATGAGCAGTTCTTC | CASSPQERLYNEQFF | once | 15 | NA | TRBJ2-1 | TRBV18
TGTGCCAGCTGCCGGGACAGGGGTATTTCACCCCTCCACTTT | CASCRDRGISPLHF | NA | 14 | TRBD1 | TRBJ1-6 | TRBV2
TGTGCCAGCAGCCAAGACCCACTAGCGGGGGGAACCTACGAGCAGTACTTC | CASSQDPLAGGTYEQYF | NA | 17 | TRBD2 | TRBJ2-7 | TRBV4-2
TGTGCCAGCAGTTCCAGGGTAGCGGATGAAAAACTGTTTTTT | CASSSRVADEKLFF | NA | 14 | NA | TRBJ1-4 | TRBV6-6
TGTGCCAGTACCCTACCCGGAGGCAATCAGCCCCAGCATTTT | CASTLPGGNQPQHF | NA | 14 | NA | TRBJ1-5 | TRBV19
TGTGCCAGTAGTCTCGACATTATCTATGGCTACACCTTC | CASSLDIIYGYTF | NA | 13 | NA | TRBJ1-2 | TRBV19
TGCAGCGTTGAGAGGTCCGGGACAGGGTCCCAAGAGACCCAGTACTTC | CSVERSGTGSQETQYF | NA | 16 | TRBD1 | TRBJ2-5 | TRBV29-1
TGTGCCAGCAGTAGGACAGGGGTTGGCTACGAGCAGTACTTC | CASSRTGVGYEQYF | NA | 14 | TRBD1 | TRBJ2-7 | TRBV28
TGTGCCAGCAGCCAAGGACAGGGGCTGGGAAACACCATATATTTT | CASSQGQGLGNTIYF | once | 15 | TRBD1 | TRBJ1-3 | TRBV3-1/TRBV3-2
TGTGCCAGCAGCCCTGACATCTCGGAGCAGTACTTC | CASSPDISEQYF | once | 12 | NA | TRBJ2-7 | TRBV28
TGTGCCAGCAGCTCTTACCGGACTAGCGGGGTCACAGATACGCAGTATTTT | CASSSYRTSGVTDTQYF | NA | 17 | TRBD2 | TRBJ2-3 | TRBV5-4
TGCGCCAGCAGCTTGGATACCACTCGGGGGAACACCGGGGAGCTGTTTTTT | CASSLDTTRGNTGELFF | once | 17 | NA | TRBJ2-2 | TRBV5-1
TGTGCCAGCAGCTTAGTAAGGGGACAGGGTGCTAACTATGGCTACACCTTC | CASSLVRGQGANYGYTF | NA | 17 | TRBD1 | TRBJ1-2 | TRBV7-2
TGTGCCTGGAGCCACCCCCGGGACAGAGTCACAGATACGCAGTATTTT | CAWSHPRDRVTDTQYF | NA | 16 | TRBD1 | TRBJ2-3 | TRBV30
TGTGCCAGTAGTTTACTCCTACCATATTCACCCCTCCACTTT | CASSLLLPYSPLHF | NA | 14 | NA | TRBJ1-6 | TRBV19
TGTGCCAGCTCCACTTTGCCGCACACTGAAGCTTTCTTT | CASSTLPHTEAFF | once | 13 | NA | TRBJ1-1 | TRBV27